This TCR beta chain was identified during a study of CD8 T cells in Susac syndrome. Study overall: Patients with Susac syndrome had blood drawn and were at that point therapy-naive, on corticosteroids, or on intravenous immunoglobulin alone.

Germline values: CDR1 DFQATT, CDR2 SNEGSKA (reference sequence). The CDR3 is made up of 14 amino acids. Deletions cut 0 bases from V and 1 base from J, with 9 bases between. The RNA input was about 0.5 to 1 ug, and it was reverse transcribed with random hexamers. The method of amplification for TCR beta CDR3 was immunoSEQ multiplex PCR, covering 54 Vbeta and 13 Jbeta. Each CDR3 protein is one row after TCRdb ran MiXCR on the immunoSEQ multiplex PCR reads. The top ten hold 0.099% of the sample, which has roughly 180,000 distinct CDR3 sequences, around 94% seen once. This rearrangement joins TRBV20-1 to TRBJ2-5; maybe TRBD2 (5 bases). The sequence came from a human donor with Susac syndrome. The sample was CD4+ T cells from PBMCs. CDR3 DNA: TGCAGTGCTAGAGATCGTCTAGCCCAAGAGACCCAGTACTTC. Translated, it gives CSARDRLAQETQYF.